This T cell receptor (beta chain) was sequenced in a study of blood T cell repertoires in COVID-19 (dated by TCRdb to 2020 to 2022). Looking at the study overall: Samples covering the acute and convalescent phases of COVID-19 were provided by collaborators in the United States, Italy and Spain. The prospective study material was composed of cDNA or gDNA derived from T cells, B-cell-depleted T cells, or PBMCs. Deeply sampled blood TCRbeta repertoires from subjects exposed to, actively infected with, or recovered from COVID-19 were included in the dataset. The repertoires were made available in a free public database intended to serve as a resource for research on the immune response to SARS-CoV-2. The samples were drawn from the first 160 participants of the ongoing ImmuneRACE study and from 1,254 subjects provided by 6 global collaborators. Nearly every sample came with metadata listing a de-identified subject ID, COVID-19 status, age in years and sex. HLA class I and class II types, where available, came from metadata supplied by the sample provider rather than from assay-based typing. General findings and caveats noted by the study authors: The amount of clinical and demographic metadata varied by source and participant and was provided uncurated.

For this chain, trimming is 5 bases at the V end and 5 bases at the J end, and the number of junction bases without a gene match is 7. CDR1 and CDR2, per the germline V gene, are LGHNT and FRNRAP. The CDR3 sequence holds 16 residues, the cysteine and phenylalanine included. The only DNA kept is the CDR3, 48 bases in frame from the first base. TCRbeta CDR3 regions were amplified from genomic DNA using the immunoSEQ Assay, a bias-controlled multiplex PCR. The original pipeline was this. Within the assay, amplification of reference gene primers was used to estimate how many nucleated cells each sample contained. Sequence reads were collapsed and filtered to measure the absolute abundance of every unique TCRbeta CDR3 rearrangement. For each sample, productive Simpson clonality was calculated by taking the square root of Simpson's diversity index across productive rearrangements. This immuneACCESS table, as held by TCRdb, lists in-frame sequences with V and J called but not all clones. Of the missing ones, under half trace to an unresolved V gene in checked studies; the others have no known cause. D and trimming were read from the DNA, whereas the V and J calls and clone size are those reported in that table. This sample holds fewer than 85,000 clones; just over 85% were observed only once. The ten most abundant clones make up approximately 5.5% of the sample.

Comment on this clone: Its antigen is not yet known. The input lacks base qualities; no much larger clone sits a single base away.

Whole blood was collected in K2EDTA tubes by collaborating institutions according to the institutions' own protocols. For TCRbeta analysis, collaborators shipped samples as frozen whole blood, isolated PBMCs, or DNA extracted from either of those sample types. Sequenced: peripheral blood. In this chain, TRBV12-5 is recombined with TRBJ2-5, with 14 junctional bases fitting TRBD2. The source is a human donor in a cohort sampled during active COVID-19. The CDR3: CASGPGLAGASETQYF. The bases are TGTGCTAGTGGTCCGGGACTAGCGGGAGCTTCGGAGACCCAGTACTTC.